This T cell receptor (beta chain) emerged from a study of T cell responses to AZD1222 COVID-19 vaccine. Whole-study results and caveats: White British donors predominated, females outnumbered males, and clonal diversity was possibly underestimated. Among vaccine-associated CD4 TCRs, coverage spanned spike, with dominance at 160-218 and 743-854.

The method was immunoSEQ multiplex PCR; TCRdb's version includes in-frame clones alone and lacks a portion of them. The table has some 190,000 clones, just over 90% seen once. In the case of this clone: Its antigen is not identified.

CDR3 size: 14 residues. Germline-derived CDR1 and CDR2 are LGHDT and YNNKEL (reference sequence). V lost 4 bases, J lost 6 bases, and 13 bases lay in between. The input for sequencing was peripheral blood, taken 28 days after the second AZD1222 dose. The chain employs TRBV3-1 (or the pseudogene TRBV3-2) and TRBJ2-1; D not certain. The receptor was derived from an adult who received the AZD1222 COVID-19 vaccine. CDR3 in DNA: TGTGCCAGCAGCCCCATCCTGGGGTCCAATGAGCAGTTCTTC. This encodes CASSPILGSNEQFF.